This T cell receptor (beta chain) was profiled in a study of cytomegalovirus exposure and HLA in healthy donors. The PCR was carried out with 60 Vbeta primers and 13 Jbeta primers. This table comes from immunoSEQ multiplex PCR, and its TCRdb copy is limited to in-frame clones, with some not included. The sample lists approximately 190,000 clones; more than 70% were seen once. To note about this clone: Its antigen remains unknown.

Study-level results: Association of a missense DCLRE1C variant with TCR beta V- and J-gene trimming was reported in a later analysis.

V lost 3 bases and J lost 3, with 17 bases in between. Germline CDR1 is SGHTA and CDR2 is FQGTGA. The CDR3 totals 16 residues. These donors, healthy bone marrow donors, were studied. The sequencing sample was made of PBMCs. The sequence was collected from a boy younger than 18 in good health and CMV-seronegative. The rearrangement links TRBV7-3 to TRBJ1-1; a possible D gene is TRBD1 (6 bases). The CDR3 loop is CASSLSPGGGYTEAFF. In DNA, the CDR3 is TGTGCCAGCAGCTTGTCCCCGGGGGGCGGGTACACTGAAGCTTTCTTT.